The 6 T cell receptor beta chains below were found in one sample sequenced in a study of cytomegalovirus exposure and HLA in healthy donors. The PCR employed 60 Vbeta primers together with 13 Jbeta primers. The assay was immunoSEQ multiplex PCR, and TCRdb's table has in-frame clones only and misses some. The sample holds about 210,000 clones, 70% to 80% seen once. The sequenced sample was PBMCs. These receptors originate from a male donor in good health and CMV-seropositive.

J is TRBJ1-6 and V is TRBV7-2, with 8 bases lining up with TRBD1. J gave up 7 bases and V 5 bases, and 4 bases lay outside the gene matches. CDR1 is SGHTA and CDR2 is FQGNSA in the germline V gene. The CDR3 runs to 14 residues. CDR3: CASSLHRGNSPLHF. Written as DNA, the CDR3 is TGTGCCAGCAGCCTACACAGGGGGAATTCACCCCTCCACTTT.

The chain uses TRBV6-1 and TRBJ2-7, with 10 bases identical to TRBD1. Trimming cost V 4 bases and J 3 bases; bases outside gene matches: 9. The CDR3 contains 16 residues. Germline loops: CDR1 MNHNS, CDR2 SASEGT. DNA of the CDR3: TGTGCCAGCAGTGGATACGGACAGGGGGTTATCTACGAGCAGTACTTC. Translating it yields CASSGYGQGVIYEQYF.

In DNA form, the CDR3 reads TGCGCCAGCAGCCAAGAGTCCGGGTGGAAAGCTTTCTTT. It codes for CASSQESGWKAFF. The V and J genes are TRBV4-3 and TRBJ1-1; D is unclear. The CDR3 is 13 residues long. Germline CDR1 LGHNA, CDR2 YSLEER. V lost 0 bases and J 9 bases, leaving 11 bases between the germline ends.

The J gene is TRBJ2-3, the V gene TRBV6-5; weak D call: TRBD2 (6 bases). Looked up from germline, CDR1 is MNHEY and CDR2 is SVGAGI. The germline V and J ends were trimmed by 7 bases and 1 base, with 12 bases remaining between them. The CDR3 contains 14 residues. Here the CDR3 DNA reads TGTGCCAGCACCCGACTAGTGGGCACAGATACGCAGTATTTT. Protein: CASTRLVGTDTQYF.

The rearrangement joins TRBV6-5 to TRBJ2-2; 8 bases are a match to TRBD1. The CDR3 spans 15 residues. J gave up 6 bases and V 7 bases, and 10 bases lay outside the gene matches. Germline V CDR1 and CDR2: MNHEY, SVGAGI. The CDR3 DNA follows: TGTGCCAGCACTCTCAGGGGGCGGGCTTCCGGGGAGCTGTTTTTT. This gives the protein CASTLRGRASGELFF.

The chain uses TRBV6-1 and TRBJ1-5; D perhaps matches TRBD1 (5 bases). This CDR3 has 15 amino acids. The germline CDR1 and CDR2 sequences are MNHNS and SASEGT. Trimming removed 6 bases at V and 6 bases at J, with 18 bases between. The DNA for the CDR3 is TGTGCCAGCAGCGACGAAAACAGGACAACTCAGCCCCAGCATTTT. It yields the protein CASSDENRTTQPQHF.